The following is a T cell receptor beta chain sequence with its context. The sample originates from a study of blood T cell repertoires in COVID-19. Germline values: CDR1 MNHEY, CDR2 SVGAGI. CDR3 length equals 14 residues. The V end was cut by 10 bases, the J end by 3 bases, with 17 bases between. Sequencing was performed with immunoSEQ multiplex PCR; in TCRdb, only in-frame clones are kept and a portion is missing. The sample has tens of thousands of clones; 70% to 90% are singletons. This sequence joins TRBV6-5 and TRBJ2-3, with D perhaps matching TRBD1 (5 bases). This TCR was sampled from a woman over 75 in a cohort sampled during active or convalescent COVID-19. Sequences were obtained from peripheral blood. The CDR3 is CATHTTQGTDTQYF. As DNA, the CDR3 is TGTGCCACCCATACGACCCAGGGAACAGATACGCAGTATTTT.